This entry lists 23 T cell receptor beta chains sequenced from one sample in a study of regulatory T cells. Overall study findings and caveats: Hydrophobic residues at CDR3 positions 6 and 7 were enriched in conventional CD4+ T cells of CD3G-deficient patients.

The PCR used 52 TRBV and 13 TRBJ primers. This table comes from immunoSEQ multiplex PCR, and its TCRdb copy is limited to in-frame clones, with some not included. Of tens of thousands of clones in the sample, 70% to 90% were seen once. These receptors are not linked to any known antigen. Sequencing was carried out using conventional CD4+ T cells sorted from blood. These receptor sequences come from a child aged 5 to 17 with CD3G deficiency.

This clone has a single count. The V and J genes are TRBV30 and TRBJ1-1, with D possibly being TRBD1 (6 bases). The CDR3 runs to 15 residues. V was cut by 3 bases and J by 0 bases, with 14 bases left in between. CDR1 and CDR2 (germline): GTSNPN, SVGIG (reference sequence). The CDR3 DNA is TGTGCCTGGAGCCCCCGAACAGGGTTGAACACTGAAGCTTTCTTT. Its translation: CAWSPRTGLNTEAFF.

This clone was seen more than once but under ten times. V is TRBV7-9 and J is TRBJ2-3; TRBD1 matches 10 bases. V shed 8 bases and J 4 bases; nucleotides not matched to a gene: 6. The CDR3 is 14 residues long. Germline values: CDR1 SEHNR, CDR2 FQNEAQ (reference sequence). This chain's CDR3 is CASSKDRGADTQYF. The DNA for the CDR3 is TGTGCCAGCTCGAAGGACAGGGGGGCAGATACGCAGTATTTT.

The V gene is TRBV5-1, the J gene TRBJ2-3, with D unresolved. The germline V gene encodes CDR1 SGHRS and CDR2 YFSETQ. The CDR3 is 14 amino acids. The ends were cut back, 3 bases at V and 2 bases at J, with 10 bases in the middle. This chain's CDR3 is CASSSGTFTDTQYF. The DNA of the CDR3 is TGCGCCAGCAGCTCAGGAACTTTCACAGATACGCAGTATTTT.

The V call is TRBV30, the J call TRBJ1-1; D unclear. The V and J ends lost 4 bases and 5 bases respectively, with 20 bases between them. The CDR3 runs 15 residues. The germline V gene encodes CDR1 GTSNPN and CDR2 SVGIG (reference sequence). The CDR3 bases are TGTGCCTGGACCCCTGGGAGGGTGAAAAGGACTGAAGCTTTCTTT. Its translation is CAWTPGRVKRTEAFF. Full variable domain (outside the CDR3, taken from reference TRBV30 and TRBJ1-1): SQTIHQWPATLVQPVGSPLSLECTVEGTSNPNLYWYRQAAGRGLQLLFYSVGIGQISSEVPQNLSASRPQDRQFILSSKKLLLSDSGFYLCAWTPGRVKRTEAFFGQGTRLTVV.

The V call is TRBV28, the J call TRBJ2-1; TRBD2 matches at 11 bases. The V gene's germline CDR1 is MDHEN and CDR2 SYDVKM. V lost 4 bases, J lost 9 bases, and 8 bases stayed unmatched. The CDR3 runs 15 residues. CDR3 coding DNA: TGTGCCAGCAGTTCCCCGACTAGCGGGATTGGTGAGCAGTTCTTC. This sequence encodes CASSSPTSGIGEQFF. Variable domain in full (rest from reference TRBV28 and TRBJ2-1): DVKVTQSSRYLVKRTGEKVFLECVQDMDHENMFWYRQDPGLGLRLIYFSYDVKMKEKGDIPEGYSVSREKKERFSLILESASTNQTSMYLCASSSPTSGIGEQFFGPGTRLTVL.

This chain links TRBV6-1 with TRBJ2-7; D gene unclear. Germline lookup yields CDR1 MNHNS and CDR2 SASEGT. V lost 3 bases to trimming and J lost 5 bases, with 11 bases between them. The CDR3 is made up of 13 amino acids. The CDR3 here is CASSDRSRDEQYF. The CDR3 nucleotides read TGTGCCAGCAGTGACCGGTCTCGGGACGAGCAGTACTTC.

This clone was picked up one time. V usage is TRBV11-2 and J usage is TRBJ2-2; tentatively, D is TRBD1 or TRBD2 (5 bases each). Trimming removed 5 bases at V and 7 bases at J, with 11 bases between. Germline CDR1 is SGHAT and CDR2 is FQNNGV. This CDR3 spans 13 amino acids. CDR3 sequence reads: CASSERGVGELFF. In DNA form, the CDR3 reads TGTGCCAGCAGCGAAAGGGGAGTCGGGGAGCTGTTTTTT.

V gene TRBV6-1 combines with J gene TRBJ2-3; 9 bases are a match to TRBD1. Germline CDR1 is MNHNS and CDR2 is SASEGT. The CDR3 is made up of 14 amino acids. The trim removed 6 bases at V and 6 bases at J, leaving 7 bases unmatched. This chain's CDR3 is CASSRDRVLDTQYF. The CDR3, as DNA: TGTGCCAGCAGCCGGGACAGGGTATTGGATACGCAGTATTTT.

In nucleotides, the CDR3 is TGCGCCAGCAGCTCCGGGTCCCAAGAGACCCAGTACTTC. This translates into CASSSGSQETQYF. This chain links TRBV5-1 with TRBJ2-5; no reliable D call. This CDR3 comprises 13 residues. The V and J ends lost 3 bases and 1 base respectively, with 7 bases between them. CDR1 is SGHRS and CDR2 is YFSETQ in the germline V gene.

The V and J genes are TRBV19 and TRBJ1-2; TRBD1 matches 10 bases. Looked up from germline, CDR1 is LNHDA and CDR2 is SQIVND (reference sequence). V dropped 9 bases and J dropped 7; count of bases not matched to a gene: 14. The CDR3 runs 15 residues. The CDR3 bases are TGTGCCAGCGCCCGATCGGACAGGGGGGCGAGTGGCTACACCTTC. Translation: CASARSDRGASGYTF.

The chain joins TRBV11-2 to TRBJ2-7; 7 nucleotides match TRBD2. V lost 5 bases to trimming and J lost 9 bases; unmatched junction nucleotides: 7. CDR1 and CDR2 from the germline V gene are SGHAT and FQNNGV. The CDR3 totals 12 residues. The CDR3 bases are TGTGCCAGCAGCCACGAGGGGACTACGCAGTACTTC. Encoded protein: CASSHEGTTQYF.

About this clone: An end of the junction does not agree with germline; a read error may underlie this. The V call is TRBV10-2, the J call TRBJ2-7; the D gene is possibly TRBD1 (5 bases). This CDR3 contains 12 residues. The germline CDR1 and CDR2 sequences are WSHSY and SAAADI. CDR3 sequence: CASSEGANALEF. The CDR3 DNA sequence: TGCGCCAGCAGTGAAGGGGCGAACGCCCTGGAGTTC.

This clone was picked up one time. The V call is TRBV5-1, the J call TRBJ1-1; D possibly corresponds to TRBD1 (5 bases). Germline V gene data show CDR1 as SGHRS and CDR2 as YFSETQ. With 5 bases removed from V and 0 bases from J, the gap between germline ends came to 14 bases. This CDR3 is built from 15 residues. The CDR3 nucleotides read TGCGCCAGCAGGCAGAGGGGCGGGTTGAACACTGAAGCTTTCTTT. As protein: CASRQRGGLNTEAFF.

The chain combines TRBV5-1 with TRBJ2-7, with D possibly TRBD2 on 6 matching bases. V shed 0 bases and J shed 4 bases, with 11 bases lying between them. This CDR3 comprises 14 residues. Germline CDR1 reads SGHRS; CDR2 reads YFSETQ. The CDR3 bases are TGCGCCAGCAGCTTGGGTCACGGGAGTTACGAGCAGTACTTC. Its protein product is CASSLGHGSYEQYF.

Only one count was recorded for this clone. V usage is TRBV11-2 and J usage is TRBJ2-1; 7 bases fit TRBD2. This CDR3 is built from 16 residues. Germline CDR1 SGHAT, CDR2 FQNNGV. With V trimmed by 1 base and J by 2 bases, 5 bases remained unmatched. The CDR3 reads CASSLGMGGPYNEQFF. In DNA, the CDR3 is TGTGCCAGCAGCTTAGGAATGGGAGGGCCCTACAATGAGCAGTTCTTC.

This clone has a single count. This chain links TRBV5-1 with TRBJ2-3, with D perhaps matching TRBD1 or TRBD2 (6 bases each). V lost 4 bases and J lost 5, with 20 bases in between. CDR1 is SGHRS and CDR2 is YFSETQ in the germline V gene. CDR3 length: 16 amino acids. The CDR3 nucleotides are TGCGCCAGCAGCATGGCCCCGGGAGAAGGGGGAGATACGCAGTATTTT. Translated: CASSMAPGEGGDTQYF.

V gene TRBV28 combines with J gene TRBJ2-1; the D gene is possibly TRBD1 (5 bases). CDR1 is MDHEN and CDR2 is SYDVKM in the germline V gene. This CDR3 is 12 amino acids long. V was shortened by 5 bases and J by 11 bases, with 13 bases between the two germline ends. The CDR3 sequence: CASSTSDKKQFF. The CDR3 coding sequence is TGTGCCAGCAGTACCTCGGACAAGAAGCAGTTCTTC.

The chain links TRBV7-8 to TRBJ2-1; D possibly corresponds to TRBD1 (5 bases). CDR1 SGHVS and CDR2 FQNEAQ come from the germline V gene. This CDR3 has 15 residues. Trimming took off 5 bases at V and 0 bases at J, with 11 bases between the two ends. For the CDR3, the DNA is TGTGCCAGCAGCCAGGGAACCCACTCCTACAATGAGCAGTTCTTC. As protein: CASSQGTHSYNEQFF. Using reference TRBV7-8 and TRBJ2-1 for the parts outside the CDR3, the full variable domain is GAGVSQSPRYKVAKRGQDVALRCDPISGHVSLFWYQQALGQGPEFLTYFQNEAQLDKSGLPSDRFFAERPEGSVSTLKIQRTQQEDSAVYLCASSQGTHSYNEQFFGPGTRLTVL.

This rearrangement joins TRBV6-1 to TRBJ2-7; 7 positions agree with TRBD2. Germline-derived CDR1 and CDR2 are MNHNS and SASEGT. The CDR3 length is 13 residues. V shed 4 bases, J shed 5 bases, and the junction held 5 bases outside the gene matches. Written as DNA, the CDR3 is TGTGCCAGCAGTGGGGCCCGGGGGGACGAGCAGTACTTC. Its translation is CASSGARGDEQYF.

CDR3 DNA: TGTGCCAGCAGTGAATATCGAGGGTCTGGCTCCTACGAGCAGTACTTC. This gives the protein CASSEYRGSGSYEQYF. The chain carries TRBV6-1 and TRBJ2-7; D is perhaps TRBD2 (5 bases). The CDR3 runs 16 residues. V dropped 2 bases and J dropped 0 bases, with 14 bases sitting between them. The germline CDR1 and CDR2 sequences are MNHNS and SASEGT.

The gene calls are TRBV5-1 and TRBJ2-3, with no clear D. Germline V gene sequence: CDR1 SGHRS, CDR2 YFSETQ. Trimming took off 5 bases at V and 2 bases at J, with 6 bases between the two ends. The CDR3 extends over 12 amino acids. CDR3 protein: CASRRDTDTQYF. In DNA, the CDR3 is TGCGCCAGCAGAAGGGACACAGATACGCAGTATTTT.

This clone was recorded once. The genes are TRBV7-2 and TRBJ2-1; 7 positions match TRBD2. V trimming: 1 base; J trimming: 2 bases; junction bases outside the gene matches: 8. The germline V gene has CDR1 SGHTA and CDR2 FQGNSA. This CDR3 is built from 17 residues. CDR3 sequence reads: CASSLVGGTGPYNEQFF. The DNA for the CDR3 is TGTGCCAGCAGCTTAGTGGGGGGGACTGGCCCCTACAATGAGCAGTTCTTC.

J is TRBJ1-6 and V is TRBV19; D is undetermined. This CDR3 comprises 13 residues. Trimming took 4 bases from V and 7 from J, leaving 8 bases between them. Germline loops: CDR1 LNHDA, CDR2 SQIVND (reference sequence). The CDR3: CASSTSRNSPLHF. DNA for the CDR3: TGTGCCAGTAGTACCAGTCGGAATTCACCCCTCCACTTT.